The clone carrying this T cell receptor (beta chain) was detected only a few times. TCRdb processed the 5' RACE reads anew with MiXCR; each CDR3 protein has one entry. The profile covers about 61,000 distinct CDR3 sequences, with more than 25% appearing a single time and around 2.5% taken by the ten largest. V lost 2 bases to trimming and J lost 4 bases, with 8 bases between them. The CDR3 is made up of 13 amino acids. The clonotype comes from a female donor with breast cancer. The specimen sequenced was tumor-infiltrating naive CD4+ T cells sorted from the breast tumor. Subset described: naive CD4+ T cells, CD4+CD45RA+CD25-. The chain has TRBV12-3 or TRBV12-4 and TRBJ1-1; D perhaps matches TRBD1 (6 bases). The CDR3 region is CASSLTGRTEAFF. CDR3 coding DNA: TGTGCCAGCAGTTTAACAGGGCGCACTGAAGCTTTCTTT.